The table lists the clone carrying this T cell receptor (beta chain) with a few counts. Antigen unknown. The study amplified TCR beta CDR3 regions using RNA transcripts. Amplification began with first-round RT-PCR using HTBI primers, then second-round multiplex PCR was performed. TCRdb fed the multiplex PCR reads into MiXCR, producing one record per CDR3 protein. The sample shows 650,000 to 900,000 distinct CDR3 sequences, 40% of them seen only once. The sample is drawn from a study of Graves' ophthalmopathy and Graves' hyperthyroidism. Regarding the study as a whole: Among thyroid clonotypes expanded above 0.001 frequency, most also appeared in blood.

Sequenced material: peripheral blood. The sequence came from an adult man with Graves' ophthalmopathy.

This chain's CDR3 is CASSHSGTAGELFF. The CDR3 region has the DNA TGTGCCAGCAGCCACTCCGGGACAGCCGGGGAGCTGTTTTTT. The V and J genes are TRBV11-2 and TRBJ2-2; TRBD1 aligns across 7 bases. The CDR3 totals 14 residues. Germline V gene sequence: CDR1 SGHAT, CDR2 FQNNGV. After removal of 5 bases from V and 6 bases from J, the junction contained 6 bases not matched to a gene.